The 3 T cell receptor beta chains given below trace back to one sample, sequenced in a study of low-dose radiotherapy and immunotherapy resistance in tumors. Covering alpha and beta chains, TRAV- and TRBV-specific primers were used for the first-strand cDNA. The authors amplified TCRs for around 20 PCR cycles with a constant-region primer and a V-primer adapter. TCRdb reprocessed the reads via MiXCR and lists one record per CDR3 protein. The profile shows 85,000 to 100,000 distinct CDR3 sequences, around 9.2% of them singletons. Time point reported: before trial treatment. The source was PBMCs, collected before treatment. The source of these receptors is a male donor with prostate cancer.

Of note for this clonotype: The limits of the CDR3 on the DNA are not certain, so only TCRdb's listed CDR3 is given. This sequence joins TRBV6-8 and TRBJ2-2; TRBD2 is the table's D call and was not checked against the DNA. Germline V CDR1 and CDR2: MNHGY, SAAAGT. The CDR3 spans 19 residues, counting both ends. The CDR3 reads CASSYSPPSGRFRGELFFF.

J is TRBJ2-3 and V is TRBV7-3; 7 bases are a match to TRBD2. The CDR3 spans 17 residues. Trimming took 4 bases from V and 4 from J; bases not matched to a gene: 14. Germline values: CDR1 SGHTA, CDR2 FQGTGA. DNA of the CDR3: TGTGCCAGCAGCTCGACCCCGAGGCGGGAGTTTGCAGATACGCAGTATTTT. Protein: CASSSTPRREFADTQYF.

This clonotype was detected ten times or more. The rearrangement joins TRBV9 to TRBJ2-1; TRBD2 agrees at 8 bases. The CDR3 totals 15 residues. Looked up from germline, CDR1 is SGDLS and CDR2 is YYNGEE. The trim removed 7 bases at V and 8 bases at J, leaving 14 bases unmatched. The CDR3 sequence: CASARGGREAYEQFF. The CDR3 bases are TGTGCCAGCGCCCGAGGTGGGCGGGAGGCCTATGAGCAGTTCTTC. Full variable domain (remainder filled in from reference TRBV9 and TRBJ2-1): DSGVTQTPKHLITATGQRVTLRCSPRSGDLSVYWYQQSLDQGLQFLIQYYNGEERAKGNILERFSAQQFPDLHSELNLSSLELGDSALYFCASARGGREAYEQFFGPGTRLTVL.